This T cell receptor beta chain was found in a study of shared clonotypes between healthy human individuals. Germline CDR1 is SNHLY and CDR2 is FYNNEI. The V segment lost 2 bases and the J segment 4 bases; nucleotides outside the gene matches: 5. CDR3 length equals 14 residues. In the case of this clone: What it recognizes is unknown.

There were no recent acute infections or vaccinations among the donors, who were healthy HIV-negative adults. The study, taken as a whole, reports: Generation probabilities of non-shared clonotypes were lower (relative to those shared by all four donors). Sequencing depth was expected to affect clonotype sharing among donors.

Some clones are missing from TCRdb's copy, which holds only in-frame ones; the method was immunoSEQ multiplex PCR. The sample holds about 320,000 clones, around 87% seen once. This clonotype was obtained from a man aged 18 to 35 in good health. Sequenced: memory CD8+ T cells sorted from blood. Described subset: CD45RO+ cells pooled with CCR7-negative TemRA cells. V is TRBV2 and J is TRBJ2-7, with 7 bases lining up with TRBD1. In DNA, the CDR3 is TGTGCCAGCAGTGAATGGGACAGACCTTACGAGCAGTACTTC. The encoded protein is CASSEWDRPYEQYF.